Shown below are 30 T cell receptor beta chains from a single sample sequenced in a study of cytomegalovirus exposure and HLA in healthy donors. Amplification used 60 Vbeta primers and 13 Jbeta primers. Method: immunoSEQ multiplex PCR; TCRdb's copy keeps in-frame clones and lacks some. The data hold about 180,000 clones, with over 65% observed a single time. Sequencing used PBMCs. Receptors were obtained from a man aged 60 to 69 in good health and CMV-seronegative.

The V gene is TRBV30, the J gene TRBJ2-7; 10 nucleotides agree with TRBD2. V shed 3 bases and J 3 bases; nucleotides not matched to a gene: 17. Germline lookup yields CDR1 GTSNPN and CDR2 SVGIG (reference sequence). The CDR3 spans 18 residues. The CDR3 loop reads CAWRDRQVFSGRNYEQYF. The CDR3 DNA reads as TGTGCCTGGAGGGACAGGCAGGTCTTTAGCGGGAGGAACTACGAGCAGTACTTC.

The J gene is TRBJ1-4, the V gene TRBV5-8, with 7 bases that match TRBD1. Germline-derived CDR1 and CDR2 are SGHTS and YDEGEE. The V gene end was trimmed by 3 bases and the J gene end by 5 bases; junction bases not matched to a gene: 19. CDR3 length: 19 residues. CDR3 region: CASSSAAWDSYSPNEKLFF. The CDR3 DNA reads TGTGCCAGCAGCTCTGCGGCCTGGGACAGTTATTCCCCCAATGAAAAACTGTTTTTT.

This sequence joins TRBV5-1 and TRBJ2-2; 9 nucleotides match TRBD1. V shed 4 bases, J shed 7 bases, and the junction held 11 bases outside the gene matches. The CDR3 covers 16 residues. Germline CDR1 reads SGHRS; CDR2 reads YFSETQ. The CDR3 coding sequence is TGCGCCAGCAGCCATAAAACAGGGGGCTATATCGGGGAGCTGTTTTTT. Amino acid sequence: CASSHKTGGYIGELFF. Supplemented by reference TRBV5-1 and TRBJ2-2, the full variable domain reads KAGVTQTPRYLIKTRGQQVTLSCSPISGHRSVSWYQQTPGQGLQFLFEYFSETQRNKGNFPGRFSGRQFSNSRSEMNVSTLELGDSALYLCASSHKTGGYIGELFFGEGSRLTVL.

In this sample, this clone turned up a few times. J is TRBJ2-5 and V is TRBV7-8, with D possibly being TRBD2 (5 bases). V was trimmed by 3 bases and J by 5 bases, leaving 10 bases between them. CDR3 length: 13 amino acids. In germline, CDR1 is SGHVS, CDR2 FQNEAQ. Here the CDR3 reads CASSFSAVETQYF. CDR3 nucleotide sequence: TGTGCCAGCAGCTTTAGCGCAGTGGAGACCCAGTACTTC.

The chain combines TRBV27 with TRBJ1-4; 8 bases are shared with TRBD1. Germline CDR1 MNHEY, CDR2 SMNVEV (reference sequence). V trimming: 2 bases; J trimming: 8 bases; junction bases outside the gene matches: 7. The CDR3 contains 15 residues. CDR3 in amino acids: CASSLARDRGEKLFF. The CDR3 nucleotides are TGTGCCAGCAGTTTAGCCCGCGACAGGGGAGAAAAACTGTTTTTT.

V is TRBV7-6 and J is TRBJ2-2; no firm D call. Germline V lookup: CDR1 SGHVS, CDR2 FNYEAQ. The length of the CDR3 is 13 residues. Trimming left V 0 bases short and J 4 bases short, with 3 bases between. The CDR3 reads CASSLAATGELFF. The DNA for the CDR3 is TGTGCCAGCAGCTTAGCAGCCACCGGGGAGCTGTTTTTT. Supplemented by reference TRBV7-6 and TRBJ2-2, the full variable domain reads GAGVSQSPRYKVTKRGQDVALRCDPISGHVSLYWYRQALGQGPEFLTYFNYEAQQDKSGLPNDRFSAERPEGSISTLTIQRTEQRDSAMYRCASSLAATGELFFGEGSRLTVL.

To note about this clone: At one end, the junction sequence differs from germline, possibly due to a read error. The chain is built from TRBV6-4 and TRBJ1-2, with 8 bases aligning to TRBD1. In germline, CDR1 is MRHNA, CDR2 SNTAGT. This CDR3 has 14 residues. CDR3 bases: TGTGCCAGCAGTGAAGGCAGGGGGTCAGGGGGCTACCCCTTC. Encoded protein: CASSEGRGSGGYPF.

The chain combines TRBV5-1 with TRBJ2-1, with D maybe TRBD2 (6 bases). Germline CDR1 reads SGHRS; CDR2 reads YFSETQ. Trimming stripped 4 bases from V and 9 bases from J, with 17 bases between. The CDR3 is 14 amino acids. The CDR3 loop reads CASSPAAGQGEQFF. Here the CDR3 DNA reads TGCGCCAGCAGCCCCGCCGCGGGGCAAGGTGAGCAGTTCTTC. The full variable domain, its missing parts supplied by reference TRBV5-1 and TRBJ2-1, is KAGVTQTPRYLIKTRGQQVTLSCSPISGHRSVSWYQQTPGQGLQFLFEYFSETQRNKGNFPGRFSGRQFSNSRSEMNVSTLELGDSALYLCASSPAAGQGEQFFGPGTRLTVL.

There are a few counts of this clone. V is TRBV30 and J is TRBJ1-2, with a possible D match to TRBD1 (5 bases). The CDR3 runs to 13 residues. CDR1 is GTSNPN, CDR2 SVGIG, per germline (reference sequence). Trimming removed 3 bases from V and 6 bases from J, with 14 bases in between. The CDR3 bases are TGTGCCTGGAGCAAGGGGCGCGGGGATGGCTACACCTTC. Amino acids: CAWSKGRGDGYTF.

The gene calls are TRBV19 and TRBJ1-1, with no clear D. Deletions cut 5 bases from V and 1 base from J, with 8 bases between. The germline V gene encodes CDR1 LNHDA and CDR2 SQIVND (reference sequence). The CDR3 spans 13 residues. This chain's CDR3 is CASSPSGNTEAFF. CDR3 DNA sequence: TGTGCCAGTAGTCCCTCGGGGAACACTGAAGCTTTCTTT.

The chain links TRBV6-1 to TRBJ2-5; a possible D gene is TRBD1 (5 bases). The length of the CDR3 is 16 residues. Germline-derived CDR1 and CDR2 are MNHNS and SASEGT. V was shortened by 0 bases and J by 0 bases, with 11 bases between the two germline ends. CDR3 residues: CASSEAGAGYQETQYF. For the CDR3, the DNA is TGTGCCAGCAGTGAAGCCGGCGCAGGGTACCAAGAGACCCAGTACTTC.

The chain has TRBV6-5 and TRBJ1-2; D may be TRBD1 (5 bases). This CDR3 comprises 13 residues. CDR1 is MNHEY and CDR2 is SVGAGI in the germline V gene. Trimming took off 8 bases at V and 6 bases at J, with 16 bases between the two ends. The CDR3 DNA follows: TGTGCCAGCCCGAAGTGGCAGGGCGATGGCTACACCTTC. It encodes CASPKWQGDGYTF.

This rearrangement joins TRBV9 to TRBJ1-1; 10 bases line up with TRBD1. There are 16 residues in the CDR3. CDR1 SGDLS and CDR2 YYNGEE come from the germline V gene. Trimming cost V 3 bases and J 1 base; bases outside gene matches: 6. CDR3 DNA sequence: TGTGCCAGCAGCGACAGTCGGGACAGGGGGAACACTGAAGCTTTCTTT. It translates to CASSDSRDRGNTEAFF.

The CDR3 protein is CASSQAGTSGSADTQYF. Here the CDR3 DNA reads TGCGCCAGCAGCCAAGCCGGGACTAGCGGGAGCGCAGATACGCAGTATTTT. The chain carries TRBV4-3 and TRBJ2-3, with 14 bases lining up with TRBD2. CDR1 and CDR2 from the germline V gene are LGHNA and YSLEER. V lost 1 base and J lost 4; bases outside the gene matches: 4. The CDR3 length is 17 residues.

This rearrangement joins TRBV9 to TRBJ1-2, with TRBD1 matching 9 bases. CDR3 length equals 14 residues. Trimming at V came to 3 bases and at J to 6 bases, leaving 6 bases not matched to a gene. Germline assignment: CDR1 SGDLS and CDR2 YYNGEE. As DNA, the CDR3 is TGTGCCAGCAGCGCATCGACAGGGGGTCATGGCTACACCTTC. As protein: CASSASTGGHGYTF.

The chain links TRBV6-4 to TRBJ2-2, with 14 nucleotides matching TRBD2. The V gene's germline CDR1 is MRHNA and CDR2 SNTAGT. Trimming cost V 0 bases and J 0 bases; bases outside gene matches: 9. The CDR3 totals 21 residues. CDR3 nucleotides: TGTGCCAGCAGTGACTCGATTCGGCGACTAGCGGGGGGGACGAACACCGGGGAGCTGTTTTTT. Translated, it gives CASSDSIRRLAGGTNTGELFF.

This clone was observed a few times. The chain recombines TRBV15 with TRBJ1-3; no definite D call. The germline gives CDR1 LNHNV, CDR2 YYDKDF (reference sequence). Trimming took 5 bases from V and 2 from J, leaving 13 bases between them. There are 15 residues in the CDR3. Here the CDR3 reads CATSRYGEAGNTIYF. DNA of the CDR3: TGTGCCACCAGCCGCTACGGGGAGGCTGGAAACACCATATATTTT.

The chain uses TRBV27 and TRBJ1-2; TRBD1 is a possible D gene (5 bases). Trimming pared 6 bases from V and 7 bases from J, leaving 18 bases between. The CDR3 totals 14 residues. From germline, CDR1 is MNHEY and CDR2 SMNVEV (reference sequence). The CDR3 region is CASRVFPGASGYTF. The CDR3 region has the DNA TGTGCCAGCAGAGTCTTCCCTGGGGCGAGTGGCTACACCTTC.

In DNA, the CDR3 is TGTGCCAGTAGCGCCCTCGGGACAGGGTACTATGGCTACACCTTC. Translated, it gives CASSALGTGYYGYTF. The genes are TRBV19 and TRBJ1-2; 9 bases fit TRBD1. Germline V CDR1 and CDR2: LNHDA, SQIVND (reference sequence). This CDR3 contains 15 residues. V dropped 6 bases and J dropped 3; count of bases not matched to a gene: 8.

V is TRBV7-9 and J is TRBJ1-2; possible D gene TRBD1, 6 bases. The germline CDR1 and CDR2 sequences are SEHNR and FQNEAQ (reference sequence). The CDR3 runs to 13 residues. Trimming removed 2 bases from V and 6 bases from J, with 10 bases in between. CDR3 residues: CASSLLHRDGYTF. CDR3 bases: TGTGCCAGCAGCTTACTCCACAGGGATGGCTACACCTTC.

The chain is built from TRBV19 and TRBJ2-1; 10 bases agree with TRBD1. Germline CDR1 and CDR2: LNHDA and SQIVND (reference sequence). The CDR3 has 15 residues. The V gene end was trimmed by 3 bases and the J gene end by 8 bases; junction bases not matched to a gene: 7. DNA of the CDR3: TGTGCCAGTAGTATCCGGGACAGGGGAGTGGATGAGCAGTTCTTC. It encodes CASSIRDRGVDEQFF.

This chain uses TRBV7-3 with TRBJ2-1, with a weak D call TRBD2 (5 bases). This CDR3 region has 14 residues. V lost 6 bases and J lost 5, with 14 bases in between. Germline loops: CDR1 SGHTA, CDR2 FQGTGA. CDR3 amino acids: CASSPGFGDNEQFF. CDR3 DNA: TGTGCCAGCAGTCCGGGATTTGGGGACAATGAGCAGTTCTTC.

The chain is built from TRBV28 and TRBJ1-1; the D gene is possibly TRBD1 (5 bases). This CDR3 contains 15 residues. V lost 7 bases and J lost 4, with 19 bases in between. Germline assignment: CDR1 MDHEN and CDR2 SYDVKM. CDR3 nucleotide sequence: TGTGCCAGCACTACCTCAGGAGGGGTACCCACTGAAGCTTTCTTT. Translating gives CASTTSGGVPTEAFF.

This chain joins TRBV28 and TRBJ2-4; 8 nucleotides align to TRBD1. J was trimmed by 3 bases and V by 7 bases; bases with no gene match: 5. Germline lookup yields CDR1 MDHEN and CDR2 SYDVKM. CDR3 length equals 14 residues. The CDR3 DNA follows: TGTGCCAGCAATCCAGGGGGCAGCAAAAACATTCAGTACTTC. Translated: CASNPGGSKNIQYF.

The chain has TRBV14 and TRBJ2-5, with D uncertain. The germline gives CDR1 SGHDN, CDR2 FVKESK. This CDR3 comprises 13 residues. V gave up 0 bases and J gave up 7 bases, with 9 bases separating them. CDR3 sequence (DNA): TGTGCCAGCAGCCAAGATCTTGTGAGGACCCAGTACTTC. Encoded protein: CASSQDLVRTQYF.

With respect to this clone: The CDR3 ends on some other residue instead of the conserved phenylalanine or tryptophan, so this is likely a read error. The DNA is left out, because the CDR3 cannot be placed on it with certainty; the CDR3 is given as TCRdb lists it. CDR3 sequence reads: CASSPLRGPQRY. The chain recombines TRBV28 with TRBJ2-7; the tabulated D call, TRBD1, remains unverified against the DNA. The germline V gene encodes CDR1 MDHEN and CDR2 SYDVKM. A total of 12 residues make up the CDR3, ends included.

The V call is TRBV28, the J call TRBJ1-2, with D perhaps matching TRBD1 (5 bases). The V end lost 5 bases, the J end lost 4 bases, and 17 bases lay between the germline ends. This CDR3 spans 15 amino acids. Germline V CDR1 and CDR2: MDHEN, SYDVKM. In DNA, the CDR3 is TGTGCCAGCAGTCCCAAGTTCCAGGGCCGCTATGGCTACACCTTC. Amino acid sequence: CASSPKFQGRYGYTF.

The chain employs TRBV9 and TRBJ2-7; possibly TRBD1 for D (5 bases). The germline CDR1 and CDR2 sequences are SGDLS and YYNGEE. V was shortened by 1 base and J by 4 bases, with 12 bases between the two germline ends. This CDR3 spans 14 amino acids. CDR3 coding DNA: TGTGCCAGCAGCGTATCAGGGCAAATTTACGAGCAGTACTTC. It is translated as CASSVSGQIYEQYF.

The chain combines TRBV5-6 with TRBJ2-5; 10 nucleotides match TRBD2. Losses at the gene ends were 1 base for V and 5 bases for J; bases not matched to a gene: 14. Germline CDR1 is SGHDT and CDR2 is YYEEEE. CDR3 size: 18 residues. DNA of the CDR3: TGTGCCAGCAGCTTGAGCGGGGGGGGACCGGTCCAGGCTGAGACCCAGTACTTC. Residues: CASSLSGGGPVQAETQYF.

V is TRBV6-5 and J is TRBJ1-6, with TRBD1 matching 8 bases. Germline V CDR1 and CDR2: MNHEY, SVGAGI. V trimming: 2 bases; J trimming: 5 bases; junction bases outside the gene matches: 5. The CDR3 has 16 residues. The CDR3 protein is CASSYAGGQDNSPLHF. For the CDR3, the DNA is TGTGCCAGCAGTTACGCCGGGGGACAGGATAATTCACCCCTCCACTTT.